These T cell receptor beta chains were read from a single sample in a study of OX40 agonist ivuxolimab in advanced cancers. The data were produced by immunoSEQ multiplex PCR, yet TCRdb's version contains in-frame clones alone and is incomplete. The data show tens of thousands of clones, with 84% seen just once and approximately 7.9% held by the top ten. The sequencing used CD4+ or CD8+ T cells sorted from blood, collected in a trial of the OX40 agonist ivuxolimab. The receptor set was obtained from an adult with an advanced solid tumor such as melanoma, head and neck, liver or kidney cancer. The CDR3 runs from the conserved cysteine through the conserved F or W. A D gene is named only where the DNA matches it firmly. Clone size is not always given. Where it is, it says once, few, many or a class for expanded clones.

V gene	CDR3 length	D gene	clone size	J gene	CDR3 protein	CDR3 DNA
TRBV2	15	TRBD1	once	TRBJ1-6	CASSSGQGRRTPLHF	TGTGCCAGCAGTTCAGGACAGGGGCGAAGGACACCCCTCCACTTT
TRBV30	13	-	-	TRBJ2-7	CAWNGEGRGEQYF	TGTGCCTGGAATGGAGAGGGAAGGGGCGAGCAGTACTTC
TRBV4-3	15	-	-	TRBJ1-1	CASSQEGVGTNEAFF	TGCGCCAGCAGCCAAGAGGGGGTCGGAACGAATGAAGCTTTCTTT
TRBV19	12	-	-	TRBJ2-5	CASSIDQETQHF	TGTGCCAGTAGTATAGACCAAGAGACCCAGCACTTC
TRBV15	18	-	-	TRBJ1-3	CATSRLDRSKTWGNTIYF	TGTGCCACCAGCAGACTAGACAGGAGCAAGACGTGGGGAAACACCATATATTTT
TRBV30	15	TRBD1	-	TRBJ2-3	CAWSEPGQGTDTQYF	TGTGCCTGGAGTGAACCAGGACAGGGCACAGATACGCAGTATTTT
TRBV5-1	14	-	-	TRBJ1-1	CASGDGTINTEAFF	TGCGCCAGCGGAGACGGGACAATTAACACTGAAGCTTTCTTT
TRBV29-1	14	-	-	TRBJ2-1	CSVSWGISYNEQFF	TGCAGCGTTTCCTGGGGGATCTCGTACAATGAGCAGTTCTTC
TRBV7-2	16	-	-	TRBJ2-1	CASSFFGSTSYNEQFF	TGTGCCAGCAGCTTTTTCGGGAGCACCTCCTACAATGAGCAGTTCTTC
TRBV14	12	-	few	TRBJ2-2	CASSPILGELFF	TGTGCCAGCAGCCCGATTCTCGGGGAGCTGTTTTTT
TRBV9	15	TRBD2	-	TRBJ2-1	CASSVVLAGGSEQFF	TGTGCCAGCAGCGTAGTCCTAGCGGGGGGGAGTGAGCAGTTCTTC
TRBV6-6	14	-	-	TRBJ1-2	CASSYSSGGYGYTF	TGTGCCAGCAGTTACTCATCTGGAGGCTATGGCTACACCTTC
TRBV20-1	11	-	-	TRBJ1-1	CSGQGNTEAFF	TGCAGCGGGCAAGGGAACACTGAAGCTTTCTTT
TRBV2	16	-	few	TRBJ1-2	CASSRESGNPGYGYTF	TGTGCCAGCAGCCGCGAGTCGGGGAACCCAGGCTATGGCTACACCTTC
TRBV28	15	-	-	TRBJ2-4	CASSFEGLAKNIQYF	TGTGCCAGCAGTTTCGAGGGCCTAGCCAAAAACATTCAGTACTTC
TRBV7-2	15	TRBD2	once	TRBJ2-2	CASSPTSGPRGELFF	TGTGCCAGCAGCCCGACTAGCGGGCCTAGGGGGGAGCTGTTTTTT
TRBV29-1	13	TRBD1	-	TRBJ1-1	CSVEGQVNTEAFF	TGCAGCGTTGAGGGACAGGTGAACACTGAAGCTTTCTTT
TRBV7-2	17	TRBD1	-	TRBJ1-4	CASSLVGRGRSNEKLFF	TGTGCCAGCAGCTTAGTCGGCAGGGGGCGGTCTAATGAAAAACTGTTTTTT
TRBV2	13	TRBD1	-	TRBJ2-5	CASSYRGGQTQYF	TGTGCCAGCAGTTACAGGGGCGGACAGACCCAGTACTTC
TRBV11-3	13	-	-	TRBJ2-7	CASSLIQGYEQYF	TGTGCCAGCAGCTTAATCCAGGGCTACGAGCAGTACTTC
TRBV27	13	TRBD1	-	TRBJ2-7	CASTLTGGYEQYF	TGTGCCAGCACCCTGACAGGGGGCTACGAGCAGTACTTC
TRBV7-3	13	TRBD1	few	TRBJ1-5	CASSRTGGEPQHF	TGTGCCAGCAGCCGAACAGGGGGCGAGCCCCAGCATTTT
TRBV19	13	-	once	TRBJ1-4	CASSIDGGRKLFF	TGTGCCAGTAGTATAGATGGCGGCAGAAAACTGTTTTTT
TRBV11-1	14	TRBD1	-	TRBJ1-1	CASSEGRGRSEAFF	TGTGCCAGCAGCGAGGGCAGGGGGAGATCAGAAGCTTTCTTT
TRBV19	16	-	-	TRBJ1-3	CASSIAGASSGNTIYF	TGTGCCAGTAGTATAGCCGGCGCAAGCTCTGGAAACACCATATATTTT
TRBV7-2	14	-	-	TRBJ2-5	CASSLDSYQETQYF	TGTGCCAGCAGCTTAGACAGCTACCAAGAGACCCAGTACTTC
TRBV7-2	16	TRBD1	-	TRBJ2-2	CASSLKGALNTGELFF	TGTGCCAGCAGCTTAAAGGGGGCTCTGAACACCGGGGAGCTGTTTTTT
TRBV4-3	14	-	-	TRBJ1-2	CASSQDRTSRDYTF	TGCGCCAGCAGCCAAGATCGGACAAGCCGTGACTACACCTTC
TRBV5-1	14	-	few	TRBJ1-1	CASERGSGNTEAFF	TGCGCCAGCGAACGGGGTTCAGGGAACACTGAAGCTTTCTTT
TRBV7-9	17	TRBD2	-	TRBJ2-1	CASRVLTSGGSYNEQFF	TGTGCCAGCAGGGTTCTGACTAGCGGGGGCTCCTACAATGAGCAGTTCTTC
TRBV6-1	16	TRBD1	few	TRBJ1-6	CASSAGQGSYNSPLHF	TGTGCCAGCAGTGCAGGACAGGGCTCCTATAATTCACCCCTCCACTTT
TRBV13	16	TRBD2	-	TRBJ2-3	CASSARTSASTDTQYF	TGTGCCAGCAGCGCACGGACTAGCGCTAGCACAGATACGCAGTATTTT
TRBV5-1	14	-	-	TRBJ1-4	CASSPGSTNEKLFF	TGCGCCAGCAGCCCAGGGTCAACTAATGAAAAACTGTTTTTT
TRBV5-4	15	TRBD1	-	TRBJ1-6	CASSSSTGVVSPLHF	TGTGCCAGCAGCTCATCGACAGGGGTTGTATCACCCCTCCACTTT
TRBV28	15	TRBD2	-	TRBJ2-3	CASSTPGGAEYTQYF	TGTGCCAGCAGCACCCCCGGGGGGGCCGAGTATACGCAGTATTTT
TRBV5-5	12	-	-	TRBJ2-7	CASSRTGNEQYF	TGTGCCAGCAGCCGAACAGGGAACGAGCAGTACTTC
TRBV29-1	14	-	-	TRBJ2-7	CSVEDRGRDYEQYF	TGCAGCGTTGAAGATCGGGGCAGAGATTACGAGCAGTACTTC
TRBV18	13	-	few	TRBJ2-7	CASSPRQIYEQYF	TGTGCCAGCTCACCAAGGCAGATTTACGAGCAGTACTTC
TRBV7-2	13	-	once	TRBJ1-2	CASSLRQGHGYTF	TGTGCCAGCAGCTTAAGGCAGGGCCACGGCTACACCTTC
TRBV11-1	14	TRBD1	-	TRBJ1-1	CASSPGQGRPEAFF	TGTGCCAGCAGCCCGGGACAGGGGCGGCCTGAAGCTTTCTTT
TRBV7-3	16	TRBD1	-	TRBJ2-5	CASSPSPAGGRETQYF	TGTGCCAGCAGCCCCTCACCGGCAGGGGGCCGGGAGACCCAGTACTTC
TRBV7-2	15	TRBD1	once	TRBJ2-2	CASSFGQGLTGELFF	TGTGCCAGCAGTTTTGGACAGGGCCTCACCGGGGAGCTGTTTTTT
TRBV11-2	11	-	-	TRBJ2-5	CASRRGETQYF	TGTGCCAGCCGCCGGGGGGAGACCCAGTACTTC
TRBV28	18	-	-	TRBJ1-2	CASTPEAGRLTANYGYTF	TGTGCCAGCACCCCCGAGGCCGGACGATTAACCGCTAACTATGGCTACACCTTC
TRBV30	14	-	-	TRBJ2-3	CAWARETGTDTQYF	TGTGCCTGGGCACGGGAGACCGGCACAGATACGCAGTATTTT
TRBV7-2	13	-	-	TRBJ2-2	CASSPRTTGELFF	TGTGCCAGCAGCCCCCGGACCACCGGGGAGCTGTTTTTT
TRBV6-5	14	TRBD1	-	TRBJ1-2	CASRIHRGHYGYTF	TGTGCCAGCAGGATACACAGGGGGCATTATGGCTACACCTTC
TRBV19	14	TRBD2	-	TRBJ2-1	CASAALAGNNEQFF	TGTGCCAGCGCGGCGCTAGCGGGGAACAATGAGCAGTTCTTC
TRBV9	13	-	-	TRBJ1-3	CASSGGGGYTIYF	TGTGCCAGCAGCGGCGGGGGGGGTTACACCATATATTTT
TRBV11-3	13	-	-	TRBJ2-5	CASSLVSQETQYF	TGTGCCAGCAGCTTAGTCAGCCAAGAGACCCAGTACTTC
TRBV19	15	-	-	TRBJ2-2	CATTPSRGNTGELFF	TGTGCCACTACTCCCAGTCGCGGGAACACCGGGGAGCTGTTTTTT
TRBV7-9	12	-	-	TRBJ2-3	CASSFTGYTQYF	TGTGCCAGCAGCTTTACAGGTTATACGCAGTATTTT
TRBV29-1	14	-	once	TRBJ1-1	CSADRAGLRTEAFF	TGCAGCGCCGACCGGGCAGGGCTGAGGACTGAAGCTTTCTTT
TRBV10-3	16	-	-	TRBJ2-1	CAISDNGESSYNEQFF	TGTGCCATCAGTGATAATGGGGAGAGCTCCTACAATGAGCAGTTCTTC
TRBV7-9	15	-	-	TRBJ1-6	CASSGMDSLNSPLHF	TGTGCCAGCTCAGGGATGGATTCCCTGAATTCACCCCTCCACTTT